Following are 14 T cell receptor beta chains from one sample sequenced in a study of T cell repertoires in aging, cancer and after chemotherapy. TRB rearrangements spanning V, D and J were amplified using mixed TRB-A/B primers. TCRdb reprocessed the multiplex PCR reads with MiXCR, giving one entry per CDR3 protein. The profile shows some 3,000 distinct CDR3 sequences, around 21% of them singletons. TCR beta rearrangements were amplified from peripheral blood genomic DNA. Material: blood. The receptors here all came from a human donor with a solid tumor.

Sample share makes this clonotype large (0.1 to 1%). V usage is TRBV5-5 and J usage is TRBJ1-1, with D unresolved. The germline gives CDR1 SGHKS, CDR2 YYEKEE (reference sequence). The CDR3 has 13 residues. V lost 1 base, J lost 2 bases, and 6 bases lay in between. For the CDR3, the DNA is TGTGCCAGCAGCTTGTGGGTCAACACTGAAGCTTTCTTT. Its protein product is CASSLWVNTEAFF.

This clonotype rates as large. The junction departs from the called germline gene at one end, perhaps through a read error. V and J are TRBV7-2 and TRBJ1-2, with D hard to call. The CDR3 runs to 12 residues. Germline V gene sequence: CDR1 SGHTA, CDR2 FQGNSA. CDR3 DNA sequence: TGTGCCAGCAGCTTAGTGGATGGTGGCCACACCTTC. Translation: CASSLVDGGHTF.

By share, this clonotype counts as medium-sized. The J gene is TRBJ1-2, the V gene TRBV19; TRBD1 might be the D (5 bases). The CDR3 is made up of 14 amino acids. The ends were cut back, 3 bases at V and 1 base at J, with 9 bases in the middle. Germline CDR1 reads LNHDA; CDR2 reads SQIVND (reference sequence). The CDR3 DNA is TGTGCCAGTAGTATTGACAGAGGTAACTATGGCTACACCTTC. Protein product: CASSIDRGNYGYTF.

This chain connects TRBV15 to TRBJ1-5, with 7 nucleotides matching TRBD1. Looked up from germline, CDR1 is LNHNV and CDR2 is YYDKDF (reference sequence). J lost 2 bases, V lost 0 bases, and 7 bases had no gene match. The length of the CDR3 is 17 residues. The CDR3 sequence: CATSRDKQGSGNQPQHF. CDR3 nucleotide sequence: TGTGCCACCAGCAGAGATAAACAGGGGTCAGGCAATCAGCCCCAGCATTTT.

V and J are TRBV5-1 and TRBJ2-7, with 12 bases lining up with TRBD1. After removal of 6 bases from V and 6 bases from J, the junction contained 7 bases not matched to a gene. The CDR3 runs to 14 residues. The germline gives CDR1 SGHRS, CDR2 YFSETQ. The CDR3 is CASTRDRGHGEQYF. The CDR3 DNA follows: TGCGCCAGCACCCGGGACAGGGGGCATGGCGAGCAGTACTTC.

This clonotype is categorized as large. J is TRBJ1-5 and V is TRBV7-6, with D possibly being TRBD1 (5 bases). This CDR3 comprises 13 residues. Germline V lookup: CDR1 SGHVS, CDR2 FNYEAQ. The V gene lost 5 bases and the J gene lost 2 bases, with 7 bases spanning the gap. For the CDR3, the DNA is TGTGCCAGCAGCCAACAGGGCAATCAGCCCCAGCATTTT. It specifies CASSQQGNQPQHF.

By share, this clonotype counts as medium-sized. This sequence joins TRBV5-6 and TRBJ1-2; perhaps TRBD1 as D (5 bases). V was trimmed by 4 bases and J by 2 bases, leaving 12 bases between them. This CDR3 region has 14 residues. Germline V gives CDR1 SGHDT, CDR2 YYEEEE. CDR3 amino acids: CASSTGRANYGYTF. The CDR3 nucleotides are TGTGCCAGCAGCACGGGACGGGCGAACTATGGCTACACCTTC.

In its sample, this clonotype is medium-sized. The gene calls are TRBV5-6 and TRBJ2-2; the D is unclear. This CDR3 region has 13 residues. The germline gives CDR1 SGHDT, CDR2 YYEEEE. The V gene lost 3 bases and the J gene lost 5 bases, with 8 bases spanning the gap. DNA of the CDR3: TGTGCCAGCAGCTCCTATGTAACCGGGGAGCTGTTTTTT. Its protein product is CASSSYVTGELFF.

This chain joins TRBV7-3 and TRBJ2-1, with D maybe TRBD2 (5 bases). The CDR3 is made up of 15 amino acids. CDR1 and CDR2 from the germline V gene are SGHTA and FQGTGA. Trimming removed 2 bases at V and 0 bases at J, with 8 bases between. The CDR3 region is CASSLLGSSYNEQFF. In nucleotides, the CDR3 is TGTGCCAGCAGCTTATTGGGGAGCTCCTACAATGAGCAGTTCTTC.

This clonotype is termed medium-sized. The rearrangement uses TRBV7-2 and TRBJ1-6, with D unresolved. V lost 6 bases to trimming and J lost 0 bases, with 9 bases between them. The germline V gene has CDR1 SGHTA and CDR2 FQGNSA. The CDR3 is made up of 15 amino acids. The CDR3 loop reads CASREGSSYNSPLHF. The CDR3 DNA is TGTGCCAGCAGGGAAGGGAGCTCCTATAATTCACCCCTCCACTTT.

V is TRBV11-2 and J is TRBJ1-5; D possibly corresponds to TRBD1 (5 bases). V lost 0 bases to trimming and J lost 9 bases, with 21 bases between them. CDR3 length: 17 amino acids. Germline V CDR1 and CDR2: SGHAT, FQNNGV. The CDR3 nucleotides read TGTGCCAGCAGCTTAGATAGTAGGGGAATTAAGAGTCGGCCCCAGCATTTT. It translates to CASSLDSRGIKSRPQHF.

About this clonotype itself: A much larger clonotype is one base distant, so this may be a read error. The rearrangement joins TRBV6-1 to TRBJ2-2; maybe TRBD1 (6 bases). Deletions cut 5 bases from V and 0 bases from J, with 10 bases between. Per the germline V gene, CDR1 is MNHNS and CDR2 is SASEGT. The CDR3 contains 15 residues. Here the CDR3 DNA reads TGTGCCAGCAGTTCCGGGACATCGAACACCGGGGAGCTGTTTTTT. It specifies CASSSGTSNTGELFF.

This clonotype appeared a few times. The V and J genes are TRBV4-3 and TRBJ2-1; D may be TRBD1 (6 bases). Germline CDR1 is LGHNA and CDR2 is YSLEER. The CDR3 loop spans 15 amino acids. Trimming cost V 0 bases and J 3 bases, with 9 bases left between them. Here the CDR3 reads CASSQEGRGYNEQFF. For the CDR3, the DNA is TGCGCCAGCAGCCAAGAGGGCAGGGGCTACAATGAGCAGTTCTTC.

This clonotype was detected only a few times. The chain joins TRBV6-1 to TRBJ2-3, with 10 bases identical to TRBD2. After removal of 2 bases from V and 7 bases from J, the junction contained 15 bases not matched to a gene. This CDR3 is built from 18 residues. Per germline, CDR1 MNHNS and CDR2 SASEGT. The CDR3 spells CASSEFPPYSGGLNTQYF. The CDR3 DNA follows: TGTGCCAGCAGTGAATTCCCCCCCTATAGCGGGGGGTTGAATACGCAGTATTTT.